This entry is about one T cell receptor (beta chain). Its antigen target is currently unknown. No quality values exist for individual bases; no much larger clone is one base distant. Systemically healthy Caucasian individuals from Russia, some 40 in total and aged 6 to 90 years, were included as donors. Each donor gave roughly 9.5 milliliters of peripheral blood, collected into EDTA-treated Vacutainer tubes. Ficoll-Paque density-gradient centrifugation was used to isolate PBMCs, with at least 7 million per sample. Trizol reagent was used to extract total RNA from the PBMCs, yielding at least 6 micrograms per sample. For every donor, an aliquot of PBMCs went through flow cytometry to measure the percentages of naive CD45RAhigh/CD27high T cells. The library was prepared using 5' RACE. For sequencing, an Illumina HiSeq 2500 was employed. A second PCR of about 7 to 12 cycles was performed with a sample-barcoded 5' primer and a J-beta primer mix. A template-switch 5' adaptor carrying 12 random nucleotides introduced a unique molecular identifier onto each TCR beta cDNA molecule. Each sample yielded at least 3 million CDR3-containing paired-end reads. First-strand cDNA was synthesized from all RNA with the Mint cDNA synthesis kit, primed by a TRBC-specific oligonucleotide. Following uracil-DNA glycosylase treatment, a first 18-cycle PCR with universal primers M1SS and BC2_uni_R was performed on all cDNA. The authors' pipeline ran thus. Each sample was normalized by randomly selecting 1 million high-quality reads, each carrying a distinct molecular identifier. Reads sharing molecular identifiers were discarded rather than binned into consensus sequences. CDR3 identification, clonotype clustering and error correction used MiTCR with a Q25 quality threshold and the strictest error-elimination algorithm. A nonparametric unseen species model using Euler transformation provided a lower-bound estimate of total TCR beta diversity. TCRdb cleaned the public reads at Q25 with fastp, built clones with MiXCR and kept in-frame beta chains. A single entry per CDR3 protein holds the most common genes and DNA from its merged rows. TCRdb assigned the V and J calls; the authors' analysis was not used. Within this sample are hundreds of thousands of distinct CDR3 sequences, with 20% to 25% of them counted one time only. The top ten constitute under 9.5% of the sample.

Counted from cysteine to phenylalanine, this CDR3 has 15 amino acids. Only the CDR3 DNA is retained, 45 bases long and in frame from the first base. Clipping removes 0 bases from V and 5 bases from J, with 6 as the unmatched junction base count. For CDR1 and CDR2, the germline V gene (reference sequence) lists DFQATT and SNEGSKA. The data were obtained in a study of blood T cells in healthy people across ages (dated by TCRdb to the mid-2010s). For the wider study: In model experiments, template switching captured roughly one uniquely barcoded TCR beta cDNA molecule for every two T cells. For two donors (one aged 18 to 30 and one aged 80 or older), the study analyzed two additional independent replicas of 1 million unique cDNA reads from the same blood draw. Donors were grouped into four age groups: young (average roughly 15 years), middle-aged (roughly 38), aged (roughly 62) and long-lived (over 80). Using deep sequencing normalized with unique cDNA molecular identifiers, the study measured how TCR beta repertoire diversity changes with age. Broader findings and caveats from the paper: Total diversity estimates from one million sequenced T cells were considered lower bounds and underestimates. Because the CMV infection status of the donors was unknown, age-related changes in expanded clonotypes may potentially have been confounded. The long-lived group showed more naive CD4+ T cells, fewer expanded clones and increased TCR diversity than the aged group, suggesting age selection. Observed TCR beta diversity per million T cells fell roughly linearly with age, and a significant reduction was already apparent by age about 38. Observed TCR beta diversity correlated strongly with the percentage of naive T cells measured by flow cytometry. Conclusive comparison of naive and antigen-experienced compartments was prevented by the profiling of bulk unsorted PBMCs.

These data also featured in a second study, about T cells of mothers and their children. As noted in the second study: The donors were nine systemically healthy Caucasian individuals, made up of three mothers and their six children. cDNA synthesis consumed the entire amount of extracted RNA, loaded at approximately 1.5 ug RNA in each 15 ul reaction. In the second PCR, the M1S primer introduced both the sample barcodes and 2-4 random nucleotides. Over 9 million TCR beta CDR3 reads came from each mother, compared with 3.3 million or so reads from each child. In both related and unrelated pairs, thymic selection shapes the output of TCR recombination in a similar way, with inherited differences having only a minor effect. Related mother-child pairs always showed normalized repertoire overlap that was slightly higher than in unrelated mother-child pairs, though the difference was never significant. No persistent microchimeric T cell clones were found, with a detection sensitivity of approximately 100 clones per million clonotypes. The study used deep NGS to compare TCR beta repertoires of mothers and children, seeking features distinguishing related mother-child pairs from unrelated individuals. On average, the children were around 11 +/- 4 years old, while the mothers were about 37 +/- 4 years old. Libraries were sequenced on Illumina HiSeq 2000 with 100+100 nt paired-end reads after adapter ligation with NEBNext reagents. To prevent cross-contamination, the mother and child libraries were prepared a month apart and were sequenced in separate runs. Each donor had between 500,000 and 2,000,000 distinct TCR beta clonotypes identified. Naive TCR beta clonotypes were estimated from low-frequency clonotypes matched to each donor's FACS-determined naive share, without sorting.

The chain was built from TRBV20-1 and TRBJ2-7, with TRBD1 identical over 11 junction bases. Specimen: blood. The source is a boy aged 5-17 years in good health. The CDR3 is CSARDGTGGVDEQYF. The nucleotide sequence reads TGCAGTGCTAGAGATGGGACAGGGGGAGTCGACGAGCAGTACTTC.